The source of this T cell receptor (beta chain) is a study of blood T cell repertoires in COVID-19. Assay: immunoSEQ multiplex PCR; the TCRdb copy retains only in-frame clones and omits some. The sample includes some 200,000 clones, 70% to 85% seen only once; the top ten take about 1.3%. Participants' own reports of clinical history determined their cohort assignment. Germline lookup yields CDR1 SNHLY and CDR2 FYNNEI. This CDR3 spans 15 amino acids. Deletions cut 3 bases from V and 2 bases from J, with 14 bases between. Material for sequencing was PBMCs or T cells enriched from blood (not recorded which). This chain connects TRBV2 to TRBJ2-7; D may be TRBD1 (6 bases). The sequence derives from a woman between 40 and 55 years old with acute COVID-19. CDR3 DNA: TGTGCCAGCAGTGACCTACACAGGGACCCCTACGAGCAGTACTTC. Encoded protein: CASSDLHRDPYEQYF.